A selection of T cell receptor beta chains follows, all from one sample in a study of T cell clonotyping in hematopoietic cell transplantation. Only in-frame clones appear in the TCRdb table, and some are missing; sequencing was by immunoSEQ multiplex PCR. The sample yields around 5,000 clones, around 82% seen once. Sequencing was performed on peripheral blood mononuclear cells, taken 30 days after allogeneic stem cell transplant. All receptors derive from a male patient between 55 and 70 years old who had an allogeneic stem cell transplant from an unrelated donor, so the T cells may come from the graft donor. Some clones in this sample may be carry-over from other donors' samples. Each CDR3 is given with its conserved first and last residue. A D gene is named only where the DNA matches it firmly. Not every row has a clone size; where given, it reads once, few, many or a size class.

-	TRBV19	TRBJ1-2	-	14	TGTGCCAGTAAAAATAACGCGGTTGGGGCTGGCTACACCTTC	CASKNNAVGAGYTF
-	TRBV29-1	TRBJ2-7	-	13	TGCAGCTCCCGGGGCTATGACTCCTACGAGCAGTACTTC	CSSRGYDSYEQYF
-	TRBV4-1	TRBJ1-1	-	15	TGCGCCAGCAGCCAATATCCAGAATTGAACACTGAAGCTTTCTTT	CASSQYPELNTEAFF
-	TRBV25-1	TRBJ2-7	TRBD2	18	TGTGCCAGCGTACCAAAGTACGGGCTAGCGGGCTACTCCTACGAGCAGTACTTC	CASVPKYGLAGYSYEQYF
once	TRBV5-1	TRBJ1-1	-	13	TGCGCCAGCAGCTTGGCCGGGAACACTGAAGCTTTCTTT	CASSLAGNTEAFF
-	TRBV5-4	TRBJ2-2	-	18	TGTGCCAGCAGCCGTCCCCAGACACCATTCTCGAACACCGGGGAGCTGTTTTTT	CASSRPQTPFSNTGELFF
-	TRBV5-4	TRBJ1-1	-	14	TGTGCCAGCAGCTTCGACCCGGGGATGACTGAAGCTTTCTTT	CASSFDPGMTEAFF
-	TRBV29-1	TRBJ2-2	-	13	TGCAGCGTTGTTATATCCGGGACCGGGGAGCTGTTTTTT	CSVVISGTGELFF
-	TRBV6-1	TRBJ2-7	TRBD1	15	TGTGCCAGCAGTGAACACCAGGGGGCGGGTTACGAGCAGTACTTC	CASSEHQGAGYEQYF
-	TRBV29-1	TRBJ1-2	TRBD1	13	TGCAGCGCCGAGACAGGGGGCGACTATGGCTACACCTTC	CSAETGGDYGYTF
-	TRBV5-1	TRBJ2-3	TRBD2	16	TGCGCCAGCACCGAGGGACTAGCGGGACCGGCAGATACGCAGTATTTT	CASTEGLAGPADTQYF
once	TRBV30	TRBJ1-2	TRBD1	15	TGTGCCTGGAGTGTAGGACGCCGAGGGGGCTTTGGCTACACCTTC	CAWSVGRRGGFGYTF
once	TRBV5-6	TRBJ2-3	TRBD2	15	TGTGCCAGCAGCCCTAGCGGGGGGGCTGCAGATACGCAGTATTTT	CASSPSGGAADTQYF
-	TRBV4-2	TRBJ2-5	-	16	TGTGCCAGCAGCCGGATCGGACAGCCCTCCAGAGAGACCCAGTACTTC	CASSRIGQPSRETQYF
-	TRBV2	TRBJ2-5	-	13	TGTGCCAGCAATAGAAGGGTAGAAGAGACCCAGTACTTC	CASNRRVEETQYF
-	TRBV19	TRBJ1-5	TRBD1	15	TGTGCCAGTAGTATAGTCCGGACAGGGGGTCAGCCCCAGCATTTT	CASSIVRTGGQPQHF
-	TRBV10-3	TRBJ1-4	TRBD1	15	TGTGCCATCAGAGGGGGCGTGGGCACTAATGAAAAACTGTTTTTT	CAIRGGVGTNEKLFF
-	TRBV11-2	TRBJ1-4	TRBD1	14	TGTGCCAGCAGCCGGTCTGACAGGGATCCGAAACTGTTTTTT	CASSRSDRDPKLFF
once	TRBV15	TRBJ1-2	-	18	TGTGCCACCAGCAGCGTCGCCGGGCTGGGCTCAACCAACTATGGCTACACCTTC	CATSSVAGLGSTNYGYTF
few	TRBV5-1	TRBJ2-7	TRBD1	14	TGCGCCAGCAGACCACAGGGGGACTCGTACGAGCAGTACTTC	CASRPQGDSYEQYF
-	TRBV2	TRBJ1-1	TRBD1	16	TGTGCCACTATGGACAGGGGGCGCGTGAGGAGCACTGAAGCTTTCTTT	CATMDRGRVRSTEAFF
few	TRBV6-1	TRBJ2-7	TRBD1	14	TGTGCCACGGGGGGACAGGGAGTGTCCTACGAGCAGTACTTC	CATGGQGVSYEQYF